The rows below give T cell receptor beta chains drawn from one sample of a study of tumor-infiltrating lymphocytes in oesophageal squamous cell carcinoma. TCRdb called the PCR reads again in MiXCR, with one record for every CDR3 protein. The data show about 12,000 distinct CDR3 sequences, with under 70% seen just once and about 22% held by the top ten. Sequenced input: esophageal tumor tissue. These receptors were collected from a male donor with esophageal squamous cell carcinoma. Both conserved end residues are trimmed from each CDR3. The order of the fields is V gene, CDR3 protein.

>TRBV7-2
ASSLASGAYNEQF
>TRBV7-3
ASSRWAGEGNEQF
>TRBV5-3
ARSFRDRGIQFHTEAF
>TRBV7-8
ASSFRGTQY
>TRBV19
ASSIAGMSYEQY
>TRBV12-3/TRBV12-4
ASNRGNIQY
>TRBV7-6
ASSPGIGYNEQY
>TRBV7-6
ASSPWSVNSPLH
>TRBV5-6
ASSLGGAATQY
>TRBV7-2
ASRHRDWGETQY
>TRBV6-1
ASSEQLAGVYEQY
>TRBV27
ASGPGTGDTQETQY
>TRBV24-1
ATSSVPLPGQGVEQY
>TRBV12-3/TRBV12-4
ASAAKDYGYT
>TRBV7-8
ASRKTRDYYETQY
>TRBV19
ASSTTGLETQY
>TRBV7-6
ASSLVLGEQF